This T cell receptor beta chain originates from a study of T-cell reconstitution after alpha-beta-depleted transplantation in children. Study outcomes and limitations: One year post-transplant, T-cell counts and diversity were largely derived from T cells produced anew. In patients about two months after transplant, alpha-beta T cells reportedly arose from several hundred expanded graft clones. Surviving recipient T cells and thymic progenitors produced the high day-60 TCRbeta diversity seen in some patients.

Many counts were recorded for this clonotype. Antigen specificity is unknown. The library targeted TCRbeta and was prepared with unique molecular identifiers. One entry per CDR3 protein results from TCRdb running MiXCR on the PCR reads. In the table there are around 78,000 distinct CDR3 sequences, around 14% of which are singletons. The CDR3 is 17 amino acids. Germline values: CDR1 SGHRS, CDR2 YFSETQ. V lost 4 bases, J lost 7 bases, and 13 bases stayed unmatched. The material was PBMCs, mostly from graft donor cells, obtained 180 days after TCRalphabeta/CD19-depleted stem cell transplant. The V call is TRBV5-1, the J call TRBJ2-7, with 14 bases identical to TRBD2. This clonotype was sampled from a male patient under 10 years old who had a stem cell transplant for acute lymphoblastic leukemia, so the T cells may come from the graft donor. CDR3 residues: CASSPGLAGVLRGEQYF. Written as DNA, the CDR3 is TGCGCCAGCAGCCCGGGACTAGCGGGGGTCCTACGTGGTGAGCAGTACTTC.